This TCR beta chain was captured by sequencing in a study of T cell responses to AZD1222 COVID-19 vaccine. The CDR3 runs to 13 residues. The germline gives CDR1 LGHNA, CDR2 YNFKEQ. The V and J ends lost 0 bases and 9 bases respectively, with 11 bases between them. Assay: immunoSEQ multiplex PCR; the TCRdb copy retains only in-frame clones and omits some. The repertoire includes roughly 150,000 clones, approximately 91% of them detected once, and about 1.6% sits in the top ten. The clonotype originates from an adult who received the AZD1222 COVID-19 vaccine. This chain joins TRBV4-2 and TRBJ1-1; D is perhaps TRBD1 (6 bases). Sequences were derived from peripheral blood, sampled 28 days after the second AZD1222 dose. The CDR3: CASSQDTGAKAFF. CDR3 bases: TGTGCCAGCAGCCAAGATACGGGGGCTAAAGCTTTCTTT.